This TCR beta chain was sequenced in a study of blood T cell repertoires in COVID-19. Overall study: Both acute and convalescent COVID-19 samples were obtained from the United States, Italy and Spain. Nucleic acid was either cDNA or gDNA, and it came from T cells, B-cell-depleted T cells, or PBMCs.

As processed by the authors: Amplification of reference gene primers was used by the study to estimate nucleated cell counts. TCRdb keeps only in-frame clones here, not all; method: immunoSEQ multiplex PCR. V, J and clone size derive from that table, while D and trimming were established from the DNA sequence. This sample has under 250,000 clones; about 86% occur once, and the top ten carry around 2%. CDR1 is SNHLY and CDR2 is FYNNEI in the germline V gene. Trimming took 9 bases from V and 4 from J, leaving 12 bases between them. The CDR3 is 12 amino acids. The sequence was collected from a woman aged 60-70 years with acute or convalescent COVID-19. The specimen sequenced was peripheral blood. This rearrangement joins TRBV2 to TRBJ1-1; unclear D gene. CDR3 protein: CAREMEGTEAFF. The CDR3 coding sequence is TGTGCCAGGGAAATGGAGGGCACTGAAGCTTTCTTT. The full variable domain, in which reference TRBV2 and TRBJ1-1 provide the parts outside the CDR3, is EPEVTQTPSHQVTQMGQEVILRCVPISNHLYFYWYRQILGQKVEFLVSFYNNEISEKSEIFDDQFSVERPDGSNFTLKIRSTKLEDSAMYFCAREMEGTEAFFGQGTRLTVV.